The source of this T cell receptor (gamma chain) is a study of γδ T cells in repeated Plasmodium falciparum infection. Turning to the study itself: Malian samples came from no-transmission periods or across acute febrile malaria episodes.

TRG and TRD sequences were obtained from every sorted gammadelta sample. TCRdb reapplied CATT to the multiplex PCR reads. The data show around 27,000 gamma-chain clones, over 1.1% seen once. Flow sorting of PBMC yielded separate Vgamma9/Vdelta2+ and Vdelta2-negative gammadelta T cell populations for bulk repertoire analysis. Findings of the study overall: One small rural Malian village, predominantly a single ethnic group, supplied the cohort. Over time and infection, Vgamma9/Vdelta2+ repertoires remained highly stable and polyclonal.

Germline V gene lookup returns CDR1 GITISATS and CDR2 ISYDGTV (reference sequence). The length of the CDR3 is 15 residues. This clone was recorded many times. Its antigen remains unidentified. The protein TCRdb lists belongs to a much larger clone and differs from this DNA's translation at residue 10, which points to a read error; the protein shown is made from the DNA. The sequence came from a pool of human donors (malaria-infected and uninfected, not separated). What was sequenced was gamma-delta T cells from blood. The V call is TRGV9, the J call TRGJP. TCRdb leaves out the J gene; it was filled in here by matching the DNA to germline. The CDR3 reads CALWMEELGEKIKVF. The CDR3 DNA reads TGTGCCTTGTGGATGGAAGAGTTGGGCGAAAAAATCAAGGTATTT.